These T cell receptor beta chains were read from a single sample in a study of CD8 T cells in ankylosing spondylitis. MiXCR, applied by TCRdb to the 5' RACE reads, yields one record per CDR3 protein. This table holds about 140,000 distinct CDR3 sequences, roughly 8.4% found once. Sequences were obtained from synovial fluid, either unsorted or a sorted T cell fraction (not recorded which). The receptor source for this set is a male donor with ankylosing spondylitis. Both conserved end residues are part of each CDR3. D genes are given only for firm matches. Clone size is given for some rows only: seen once, a few or many times, or a class if the clone is expanded.

D,size,J,V,CDR3,DNA
-,many,TRBJ2-7,TRBV28,CASRDSRFSYEQYF,TGTGCCAGCAGAGACTCCAGATTCTCCTACGAGCAGTACTTC
TRBD2,-,TRBJ2-7,TRBV5-1,CASSLLAGAGEQYF,TGCGCCAGCAGCTTACTAGCGGGAGCGGGCGAGCAGTACTTC
-,-,TRBJ2-7,TRBV4-2,CASSQNRDRAYEQYF,TGTGCCAGCAGCCAAAACCGGGACCGAGCCTACGAGCAGTACTTC
-,many,TRBJ1-2,TRBV29-1,CSVPSAAGFGGYTF,TGCAGCGTTCCGTCCGCGGCAGGCTTCGGGGGCTACACCTTC
-,few,TRBJ2-1,TRBV21-1,CASSTAGLLGNEQFF,TGTGCCAGCAGCACTGCTGGTCTCCTGGGGAATGAGCAGTTCTTC
TRBD1,-,TRBJ1-5,TRBV20-1,CSANAGTGNQPQHF,TGCAGTGCCAATGCCGGGACAGGGAATCAGCCCCAGCATTTT
-,few,TRBJ1-5,TRBV4-3,CASSQEHGTPQHF,TGCGCCAGCAGCCAAGAGCACGGGACCCCCCAGCATTTT
TRBD1,few,TRBJ1-1,TRBV12-3/TRBV12-4,CASSLRQGFAIGAFF,TGTGCCAGCAGTTTACGACAGGGATTCGCTATAGGAGCTTTCTTT
-,-,TRBJ2-3,TRBV25-1,CASSYGVPGGTDTQYF,TGTGCCAGCAGTTATGGAGTCCCAGGGGGCACAGATACGCAGTATTTT
-,-,TRBJ1-1,TRBV9,CASSVGMNTKAFF,TGTGCCAGCAGCGTGGGAATGAACACTAAAGCTTTCTTT
-,medium-sized,TRBJ2-3,TRBV10-3,CAIRRMASSITDTQYF,TGTGCCATCAGGAGGATGGCTAGCTCAATCACAGATACGCAGTATTTT
-,many,TRBJ1-2,TRBV20-1,CSARDAVRDGYTF,TGCAGTGCTAGAGACGCCGTCAGGGATGGCTACACCTTC
-,many,TRBJ1-1,TRBV4-2,CASSPSSGEWFPTEAFF,TGTGCCAGCAGCCCCTCATCAGGGGAATGGTTTCCTACTGAAGCTTTCTTT
TRBD2,-,TRBJ2-6,TRBV20-1,CSARGGNSGANVLTF,TGCAGTGCTAGGGGGGGGAACTCTGGGGCCAACGTCCTGACTTTC
-,-,TRBJ1-1,TRBV6-1,CASRPGGPGEAFF,TGTGCCAGCAGGCCTGGGGGGCCGGGTGAAGCTTTCTTT
-,-,TRBJ2-3,TRBV12-3/TRBV12-4,CASSPITSTDTQYF,TGTGCCAGCAGTCCAATCACGAGCACAGATACGCAGTATTTT
TRBD1,few,TRBJ2-4,TRBV18,CASSPGTGEDIQYF,TGTGCCAGCTCACCCGGGACAGGGGAAGACATTCAGTACTTC
TRBD2,many,TRBJ2-3,TRBV10-1,CASSEGLAGDTQYF,TGCGCCAGCAGTGAGGGGCTAGCGGGAGATACGCAGTATTTT
-,-,TRBJ1-1,TRBV27,CASSQRDGNTEAFF,TGTGCCAGCAGCCAACGGGACGGGAACACTGAAGCTTTCTTT
-,many,TRBJ1-1,TRBV12-5,CASGSDSASTEAFF,TGTGCTAGTGGTTCTGACTCGGCGAGCACTGAAGCTTTCTTT
-,many,TRBJ2-5,TRBV4-3,CASSQSGAGETQYF,TGCGCCAGCAGCCAATCAGGGGCTGGGGAGACCCAGTACTTC
-,many,TRBJ1-2,TRBV9,CASTRASGAYGYTF,TGTGCCAGCACCCGGGCCTCGGGCGCCTATGGCTACACCTTC
TRBD1,few,TRBJ1-4,TRBV20-1,CSARAGQFNEKLFF,TGCAGTGCTAGGGCGGGACAGTTTAATGAAAAACTGTTTTTT
TRBD2,-,TRBJ2-1,TRBV20-1,CSAPGESGGYNEQFF,TGCAGTGCCCCGGGAGAAAGCGGGGGCTACAATGAGCAGTTCTTC
-,few,TRBJ1-6,TRBV7-9,CASSLQGPNSPLHF,TGTGCCAGCAGCCTACAGGGCCCAAATTCACCCCTCCACTTT
-,many,TRBJ2-3,TRBV7-6,CASTPLTGTDTQYF,TGTGCCAGCACCCCCTTAACGGGGACAGATACGCAGTATTTT
-,-,TRBJ2-5,TRBV5-1,CASSRGTGEETQYF,TGCGCCAGCAGCCGGGGGACGGGAGAAGAGACCCAGTACTTC
-,few,TRBJ2-7,TRBV7-8,CASTPDNSYEQYF,TGTGCCAGCACCCCGGACAACTCCTACGAGCAGTACTTC
TRBD1,many,TRBJ1-5,TRBV16,CASSQRGQSNQPQHF,TGTGCCAGCAGCCAAAGGGGGCAAAGCAATCAGCCCCAGCATTTT
-,many,TRBJ1-2,TRBV7-9,CASSLRDRLNYGYTF,TGTGCCAGCAGCTTACGGGACCGCTTAAACTATGGCTACACCTTC
TRBD2,-,TRBJ2-5,TRBV6-2/TRBV6-3,CASSRPLLLARGTQYF,TGTGCCAGCAGCCGCCCACTCCTACTAGCGCGGGGGACCCAGTACTTC
-,-,TRBJ1-1,TRBV7-9,CASSRDTSLAFF,TGTGCCAGCAGCCGGGACACTTCGCTAGCTTTCTTT
-,once,TRBJ1-1,TRBV18,CASSVGFLNAELFF,TGTGCCAGCTCTGTGGGCTTCTTGAACGCTGAACTCTTCTTT
-,few,TRBJ2-7,TRBV3-1,CASSQNPGTYEQYF,TGTGCCAGCAGCCAGAACCCGGGGACCTACGAGCAGTACTTC
TRBD2,many,TRBJ2-7,TRBV6-2/TRBV6-3,CASRRSGSSYEQYF,TGTGCCAGCAGACGTAGCGGGAGCTCCTACGAGCAGTACTTC
-,few,TRBJ2-7,TRBV12-3/TRBV12-4,CASSLGPRDLSYEQYF,TGTGCCAGCAGTTTAGGGCCACGGGATCTCTCCTACGAGCAGTACTTC
-,many,TRBJ2-1,TRBV7-3,CASSLMAGSSYNEQFF,TGTGCCAGCAGCTTAATGGCAGGGAGCTCCTACAATGAGCAGTTCTTC
TRBD2,many,TRBJ2-1,TRBV2,CASTSGSRGEQFF,TGTGCCAGTACTAGCGGGAGTCGTGGTGAGCAGTTCTTC
TRBD1,-,TRBJ1-2,TRBV11-2,CASSLGQGPNYGYTF,TGTGCCAGCAGCTTGGGACAGGGGCCTAACTATGGCTACACCTTC
-,-,TRBJ1-2,TRBV5-1,CASSFESVNYGYTF,TGCGCCAGCAGCTTTGAGTCGGTGAACTATGGCTACACCTTC
-,-,TRBJ2-2,TRBV6-5,CASSYSLDGGNTGELFF,TGTGCCAGCAGTTACTCCTTAGATGGGGGGAACACCGGGGAGCTGTTTTTT